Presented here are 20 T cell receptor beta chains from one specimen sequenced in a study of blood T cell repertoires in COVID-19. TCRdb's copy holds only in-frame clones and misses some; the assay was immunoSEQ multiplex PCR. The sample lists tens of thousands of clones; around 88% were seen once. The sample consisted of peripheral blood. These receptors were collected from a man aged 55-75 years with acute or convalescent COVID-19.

CDR3 nucleotides: TGTGCCAGTCATAGACAGCCAACTAATGAAAAACTGTTTTTT. The encoded protein is CASHRQPTNEKLFF. The rearrangement uses TRBV2 and TRBJ1-4; the D gene is possibly TRBD1 (5 bases). The CDR3 has 14 residues. V lost 9 bases, J lost 0 bases, and 11 bases lay in between. CDR1 and CDR2 from the germline V gene are SNHLY and FYNNEI.

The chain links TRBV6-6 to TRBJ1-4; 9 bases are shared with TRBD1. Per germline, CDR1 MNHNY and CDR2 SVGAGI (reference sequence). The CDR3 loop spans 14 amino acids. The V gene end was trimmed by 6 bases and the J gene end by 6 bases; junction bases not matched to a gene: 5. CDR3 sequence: CASRWDRADEKLFF. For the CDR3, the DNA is TGTGCCAGCAGATGGGACAGGGCGGATGAAAAACTGTTTTTT.

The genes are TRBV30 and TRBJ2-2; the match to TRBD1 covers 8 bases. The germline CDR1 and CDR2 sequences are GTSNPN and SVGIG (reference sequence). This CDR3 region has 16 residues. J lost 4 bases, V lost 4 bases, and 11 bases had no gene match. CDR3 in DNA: TGTGCCTGGACCCTAGGGACAGGCGTCCGCACCGGGGAGCTGTTTTTT. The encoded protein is CAWTLGTGVRTGELFF.

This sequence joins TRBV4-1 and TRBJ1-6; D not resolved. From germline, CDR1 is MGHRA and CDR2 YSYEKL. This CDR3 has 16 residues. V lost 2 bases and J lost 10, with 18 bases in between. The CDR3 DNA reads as TGCGCCAGCAGCCAAACGTTCGGCGGGGTAGGGTCACCCCTCCACTTT. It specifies CASSQTFGGVGSPLHF.

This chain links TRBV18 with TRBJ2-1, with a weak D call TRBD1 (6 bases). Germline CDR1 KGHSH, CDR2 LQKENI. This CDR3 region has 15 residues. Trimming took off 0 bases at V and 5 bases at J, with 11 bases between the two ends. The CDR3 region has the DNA TGTGCCAGCTCACCACCTTCCCCAGGGGACAATGAGCAGTTCTTC. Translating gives CASSPPSPGDNEQFF. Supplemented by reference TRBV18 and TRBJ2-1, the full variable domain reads NAGVMQNPRHLVRRRGQEARLRCSPMKGHSHVYWYRQLPEEGLKFMVYLQKENIIDESGMPKERFSAEFPKEGPSILRIQQVVRGDSAAYFCASSPPSPGDNEQFFGPGTRLTVL.

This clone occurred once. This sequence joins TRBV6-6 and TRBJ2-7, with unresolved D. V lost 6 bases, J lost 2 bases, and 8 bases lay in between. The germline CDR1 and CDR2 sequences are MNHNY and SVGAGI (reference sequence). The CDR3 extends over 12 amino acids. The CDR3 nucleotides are TGTGCCAGCAGCGGTGCCCCCTACGAGCAGTACTTC. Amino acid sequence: CASSGAPYEQYF.

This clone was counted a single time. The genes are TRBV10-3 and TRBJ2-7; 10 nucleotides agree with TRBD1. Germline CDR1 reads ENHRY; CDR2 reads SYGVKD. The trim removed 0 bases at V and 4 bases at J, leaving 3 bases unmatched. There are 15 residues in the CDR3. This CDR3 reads CAISESDRGTYEQYF. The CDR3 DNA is TGTGCCATCAGTGAGTCGGACAGGGGGACGTACGAGCAGTACTTC.

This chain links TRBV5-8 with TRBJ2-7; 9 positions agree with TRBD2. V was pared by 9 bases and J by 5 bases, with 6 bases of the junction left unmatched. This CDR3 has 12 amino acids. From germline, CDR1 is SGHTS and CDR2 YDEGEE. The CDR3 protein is CATPSGVDEQYF. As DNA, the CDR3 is TGTGCCACCCCTAGCGGGGTTGACGAGCAGTACTTC.

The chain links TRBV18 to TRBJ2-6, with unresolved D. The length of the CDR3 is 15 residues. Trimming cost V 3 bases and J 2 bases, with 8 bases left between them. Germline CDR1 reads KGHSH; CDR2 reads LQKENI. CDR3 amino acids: CASSPPRAGANVLTF. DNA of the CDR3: TGTGCCAGCTCACCCCCGAGAGCTGGGGCCAACGTCCTGACTTTC. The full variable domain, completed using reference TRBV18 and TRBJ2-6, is NAGVMQNPRHLVRRRGQEARLRCSPMKGHSHVYWYRQLPEEGLKFMVYLQKENIIDESGMPKERFSAEFPKEGPSILRIQQVVRGDSAAYFCASSPPRAGANVLTFGAGSRLTVL.

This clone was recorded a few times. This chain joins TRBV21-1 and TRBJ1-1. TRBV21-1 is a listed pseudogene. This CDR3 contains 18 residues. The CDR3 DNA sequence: TGTGCCAGCAGCAAAGCCTTATCCCCGACTGATGCGAACACTGAAGCTTTCTTT. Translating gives CASSKALSPTDANTEAFF.

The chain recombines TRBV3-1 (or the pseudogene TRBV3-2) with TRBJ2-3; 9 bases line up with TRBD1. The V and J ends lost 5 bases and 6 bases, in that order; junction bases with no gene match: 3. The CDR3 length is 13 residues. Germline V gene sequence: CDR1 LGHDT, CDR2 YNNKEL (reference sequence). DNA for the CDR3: TGTGCCAGCAGCTACAGGGGGCGTGATACGCAGTATTTT. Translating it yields CASSYRGRDTQYF.

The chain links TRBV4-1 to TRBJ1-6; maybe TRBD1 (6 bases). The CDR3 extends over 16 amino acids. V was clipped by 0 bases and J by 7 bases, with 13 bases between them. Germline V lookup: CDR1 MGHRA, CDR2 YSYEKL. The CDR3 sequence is CASSQDGAGANSPLHF. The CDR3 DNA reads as TGCGCCAGCAGCCAAGATGGGGCAGGGGCCAATTCACCCCTCCACTTT.

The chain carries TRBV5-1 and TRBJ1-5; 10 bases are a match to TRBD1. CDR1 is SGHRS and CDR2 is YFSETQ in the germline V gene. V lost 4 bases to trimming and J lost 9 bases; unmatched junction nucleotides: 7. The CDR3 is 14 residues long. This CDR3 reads CASSPGTGDLPQHF. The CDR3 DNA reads TGCGCCAGCAGCCCCGGGACAGGGGATCTGCCCCAGCATTTT.

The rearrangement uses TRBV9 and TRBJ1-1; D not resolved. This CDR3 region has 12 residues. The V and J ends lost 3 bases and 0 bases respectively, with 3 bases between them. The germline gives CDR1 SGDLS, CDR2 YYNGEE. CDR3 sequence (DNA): TGTGCCAGCAGCGGAGTGAACACTGAAGCTTTCTTT. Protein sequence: CASSGVNTEAFF.

CDR3 residues: CSVETGSTEAFF. The CDR3 region has the DNA TGCAGCGTAGAGACAGGGTCCACTGAAGCTTTCTTT. The rearrangement links TRBV29-1 to TRBJ1-1, with TRBD1 matching 7 bases. The CDR3 length is 12 residues. Germline V gene data show CDR1 as SQVTM and CDR2 as ANQGSEA. The V and J ends lost 6 bases and 4 bases, in that order; junction bases with no gene match: 5.

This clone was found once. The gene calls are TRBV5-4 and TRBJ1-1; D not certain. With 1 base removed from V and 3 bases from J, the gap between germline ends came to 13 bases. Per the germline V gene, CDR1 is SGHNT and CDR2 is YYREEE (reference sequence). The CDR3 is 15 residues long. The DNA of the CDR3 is TGTGCCAGCAGCTTGTACAACCGAATGGACACTGAAGCTTTCTTT. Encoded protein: CASSLYNRMDTEAFF.

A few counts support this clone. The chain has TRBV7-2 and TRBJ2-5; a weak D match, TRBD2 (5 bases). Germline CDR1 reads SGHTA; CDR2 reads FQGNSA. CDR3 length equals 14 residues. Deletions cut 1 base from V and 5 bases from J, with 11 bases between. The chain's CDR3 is CASSLGSSWETQYF. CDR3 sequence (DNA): TGTGCCAGCAGCTTAGGTTCTAGCTGGGAGACCCAGTACTTC. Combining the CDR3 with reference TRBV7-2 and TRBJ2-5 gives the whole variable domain GAGVSQSPSNKVTEKGKDVELRCDPISGHTALYWYRQSLGQGLEFLIYFQGNSAPDKSGLPSDRFSAERTGGSVSTLTIQRTQQEDSAVYLCASSLGSSWETQYFGPGTRLLVL.

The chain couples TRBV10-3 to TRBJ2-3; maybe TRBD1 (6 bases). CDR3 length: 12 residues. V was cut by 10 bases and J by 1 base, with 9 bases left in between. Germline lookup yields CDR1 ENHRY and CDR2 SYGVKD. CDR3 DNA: TGTGCCACCTGGACAGGCACAGATACGCAGTATTTT. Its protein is CATWTGTDTQYF.

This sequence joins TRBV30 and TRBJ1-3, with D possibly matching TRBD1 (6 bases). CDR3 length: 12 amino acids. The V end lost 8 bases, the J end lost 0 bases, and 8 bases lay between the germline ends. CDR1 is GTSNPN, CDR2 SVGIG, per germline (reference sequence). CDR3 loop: CAKGGSGNTIYF. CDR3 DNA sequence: TGTGCCAAAGGGGGCTCTGGAAACACCATATATTTT.

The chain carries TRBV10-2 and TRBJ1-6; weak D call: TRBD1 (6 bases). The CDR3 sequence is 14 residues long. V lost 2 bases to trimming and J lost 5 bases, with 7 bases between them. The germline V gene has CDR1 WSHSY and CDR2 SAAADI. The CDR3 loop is CASSEQGNNSPLHF. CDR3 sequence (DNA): TGCGCCAGCAGTGAGCAGGGGAATAATTCACCCCTCCACTTT.